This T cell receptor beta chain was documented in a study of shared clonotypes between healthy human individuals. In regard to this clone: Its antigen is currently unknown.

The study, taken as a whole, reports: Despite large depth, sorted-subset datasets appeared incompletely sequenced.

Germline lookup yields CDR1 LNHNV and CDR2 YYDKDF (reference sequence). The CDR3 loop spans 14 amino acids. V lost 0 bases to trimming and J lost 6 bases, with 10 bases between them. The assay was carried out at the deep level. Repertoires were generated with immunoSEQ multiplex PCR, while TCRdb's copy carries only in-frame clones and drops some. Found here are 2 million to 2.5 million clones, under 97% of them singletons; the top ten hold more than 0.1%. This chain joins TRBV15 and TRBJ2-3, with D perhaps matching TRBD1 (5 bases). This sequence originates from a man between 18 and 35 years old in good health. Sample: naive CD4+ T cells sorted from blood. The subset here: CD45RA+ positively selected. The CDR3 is CATSRDTGLDTQYF. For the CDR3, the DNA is TGTGCCACCAGCAGAGATACAGGCCTTGATACGCAGTATTTT.